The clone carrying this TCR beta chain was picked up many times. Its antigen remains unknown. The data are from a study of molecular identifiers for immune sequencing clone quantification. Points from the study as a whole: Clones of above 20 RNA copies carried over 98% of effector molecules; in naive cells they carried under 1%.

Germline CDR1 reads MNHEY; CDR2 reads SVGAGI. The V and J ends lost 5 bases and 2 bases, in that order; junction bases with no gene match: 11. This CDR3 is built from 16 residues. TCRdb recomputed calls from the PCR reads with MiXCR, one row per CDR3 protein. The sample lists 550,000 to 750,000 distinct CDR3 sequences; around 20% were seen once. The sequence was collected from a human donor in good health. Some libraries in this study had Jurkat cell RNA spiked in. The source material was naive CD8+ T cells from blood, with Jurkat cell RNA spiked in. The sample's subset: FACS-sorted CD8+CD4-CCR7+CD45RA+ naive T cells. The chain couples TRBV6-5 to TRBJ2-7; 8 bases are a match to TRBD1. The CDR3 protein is CASSQGVGTGAYEQYF. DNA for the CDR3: TGTGCCAGCAGTCAGGGAGTTGGGACAGGAGCCTACGAGCAGTACTTC.